The rows below give T cell receptor beta chains drawn from one sample of a study of blood T cell repertoires in COVID-19. Here immunoSEQ multiplex PCR was the method, and the copy in TCRdb shows in-frame clones only, minus some. The sample lists roughly 150,000 clones; more than 75% were seen once. Input material: PBMCs or T cells enriched from blood (not recorded which). Receptors were obtained from a middle-aged man who had recovered from COVID-19. Both conserved end residues are part of each CDR3. D genes are given only for firm matches. Size is stated for part of the rows, as once, few or many counts, or as a class when the clone is expanded.

TRBV7-6	TRBD2	NA	TRBJ2-5	TGTGCCAGCAGCGGGACTAGCGGGGGTCCCCAAGAGACCCAGTACTTC	CASSGTSGGPQETQYF
TRBV4-2	NA	NA	TRBJ1-1	TGTGCCAGCAGCCAAGATCCTGGGACTCTTGAAGCTTTCTTT	CASSQDPGTLEAFF
TRBV13	NA	NA	TRBJ1-2	TGTGCCAGCAGCTTCCTCGGGGGGACTTTGGGTGGCTACACCTTC	CASSFLGGTLGGYTF
TRBV3-1/TRBV3-2	NA	NA	TRBJ1-4	TGTGCCAGCAGCCAAGACAGACAGATGACTAATGAAAAACTGTTTTTT	CASSQDRQMTNEKLFF
TRBV15	NA	NA	TRBJ2-7	TGTGCCACCAGCAGACCCTTGCCAGGGGAAGTGTCCTACGAGCAGTACTTC	CATSRPLPGEVSYEQYF
TRBV5-1	TRBD1	NA	TRBJ2-2	TGCGCCAGCAGCGATGTCTGGACAGGGGGAGAGCTGTTTTTT	CASSDVWTGGELFF
TRBV5-1	NA	NA	TRBJ1-2	TGCGCCAGCAGCTACGCCAGGCCAACGAACTATGGCTACACCTTC	CASSYARPTNYGYTF
TRBV7-3	NA	NA	TRBJ1-3	TGTGCCAGCAGCTCCGGACAAAATGGAAACACCATATATTTT	CASSSGQNGNTIYF
TRBV24-1	TRBD1	NA	TRBJ2-1	TGTGCCACAGGTAGGGACAGGGAAGAGCAGTTCTTC	CATGRDREEQFF
TRBV29-1	NA	NA	TRBJ1-1	TGCAGCGTTGAACCTACGGCCGACAGGAACACTGAAGCTTTCTTT	CSVEPTADRNTEAFF
TRBV18	NA	NA	TRBJ1-5	TGTGCCAGCTCACCAAGACAGGATAATCAGCCCCAGCATTTT	CASSPRQDNQPQHF
TRBV3-1/TRBV3-2	NA	NA	TRBJ2-3	TGTGCCAGCAGCCAAGATGGGGGAGGACAGGATATATCCGGGGCGCAGTATTTT	CASSQDGGGQDISGAQYF
TRBV11-2	TRBD2	NA	TRBJ2-1	TGTGCCAGCAGCCCTCACCAGACTAGCGGGGTTAGACAGTTCTTC	CASSPHQTSGVRQFF
TRBV6-5	TRBD2	NA	TRBJ2-7	TGTGCCAGCAGACCCGAACCTAGCGGGGCTTACGAGCAGTACTTC	CASRPEPSGAYEQYF
TRBV5-5	TRBD1	NA	TRBJ1-1	TGTGCCAGCAGCTTGGGACAGGGAGGCACTGAAGCTTTCTTT	CASSLGQGGTEAFF
TRBV7-7	NA	few	TRBJ2-5	TGTGCCAGCAGCCGAAACCCAGCGCTCGGGGAGACCCAGTACTTC	CASSRNPALGETQYF
TRBV19	TRBD1	NA	TRBJ1-1	TGTGCCAGTACACCGGACAGGGGCTACTACACTGAAGCTTTCTTT	CASTPDRGYYTEAFF
TRBV6-1	NA	NA	TRBJ1-1	TGTGCCAGCAGTGAGGTAGCGGGGGATTTCACTGAAGCTTTCTTT	CASSEVAGDFTEAFF
TRBV4-1	TRBD2	NA	TRBJ2-1	TGCGCCAGCAGCCAAGGGTCCGCGAGCGGGGGTTACAATGAGCAGTTCTTC	CASSQGSASGGYNEQFF
TRBV5-1	NA	NA	TRBJ1-6	TGCGCCAGCAGCTCCTCGGGAGGGGCGGATAATTCACCCCTCCACTTT	CASSSSGGADNSPLHF
TRBV24-1	TRBD2	NA	TRBJ2-3	TGTGCCACCAGTGATTTGGGGGTCGGACTGGTTAGCGGGGGGGCCCCAGATACGCAGTATTTT	CATSDLGVGLVSGGAPDTQYF
TRBV6-8	NA	NA	TRBJ1-2	TGTGCCAGCAGTTTCGTCCAACTTGGCTACACCTTC	CASSFVQLGYTF
TRBV27	TRBD1	NA	TRBJ1-6	TGTGCCAGCAACCGGGACAGGGGGCTCCTGAATTCACCCCTCCACTTT	CASNRDRGLLNSPLHF
TRBV5-5	TRBD1	NA	TRBJ2-1	TGTGCCAGCATCACCGGGACAGGGGGTTTCAATGAGCAGTTCTTC	CASITGTGGFNEQFF
TRBV6-2/TRBV6-3	NA	NA	TRBJ1-1	TGTGCCAGCAGTCGGCTTGGAGGCCGTTTTCTGAACACTGAAGCTTTCTTT	CASSRLGGRFLNTEAFF
TRBV3-1/TRBV3-2	NA	NA	TRBJ1-1	TGTGCCAGCAGCCAGTTCACAGGTAACACTGAAGCTTTCTTT	CASSQFTGNTEAFF
TRBV7-8	NA	NA	TRBJ2-2	TGTGCCAGCAGGTTTGGAGTTCCCGGGGAGCTGTTTTTT	CASRFGVPGELFF
TRBV19	TRBD1	NA	TRBJ2-7	TGTGCCAGTAGATCCGCGGGACAGGTCACCTACGAGCAGTACTTC	CASRSAGQVTYEQYF
TRBV6-5	NA	NA	TRBJ1-2	TGTGCCAGCACCCTAGATGGGGGAGGCGGCTACACCTTC	CASTLDGGGGYTF
TRBV19	TRBD1	NA	TRBJ2-5	TGTGCCAGTAGTAAAGGACAGGGAGAGACCCAGTACTTC	CASSKGQGETQYF
TRBV7-8	NA	NA	TRBJ1-2	TGTGCCAGCAGCTCGGGGACTGGATCTTTCGGCTACACCTTC	CASSSGTGSFGYTF
TRBV2	NA	NA	TRBJ2-5	TGTGCCAGCGACCTCGGAGCGGTCCAAGAGACCCAGTACTTC	CASDLGAVQETQYF
TRBV7-3	NA	NA	TRBJ1-1	TGTGCCAGCAGCTTAATATTTTCCGGGAACACTGAAGCTTTCTTT	CASSLIFSGNTEAFF
TRBV6-5	NA	once	TRBJ2-5	TGTGCCAGCCTACAGAGCAGGGGCGGGGAGACCCAGTACTTC	CASLQSRGGETQYF
TRBV28	TRBD1	NA	TRBJ2-2	TGTGCCAGCAACTCTCTGGAGGGACAGGGGGCAACCGGGGAGCTGTTTTTT	CASNSLEGQGATGELFF
TRBV5-1	TRBD2	NA	TRBJ2-3	TGCGCCAGCAGCTTGGATCTAGCGGGGGGGCTCACAGATACGCAGTATTTT	CASSLDLAGGLTDTQYF
TRBV12-3/TRBV12-4	NA	once	TRBJ1-2	TGTGCCAGCAGCCCAGGGCCTTTAAGCTACACCTTC	CASSPGPLSYTF
TRBV3-1/TRBV3-2	NA	NA	TRBJ1-1	TGTGCCAGCAGCCAATTGCGGGTGAACACTGAAGCTTTCTTT	CASSQLRVNTEAFF
TRBV7-3	TRBD2	NA	TRBJ2-3	TGTGCCAGCAGTCCGGGGGGGCTGGATACGCAGTATTTT	CASSPGGLDTQYF
TRBV6-5	NA	NA	TRBJ1-2	TGTGCCAGCAGTTACTCGGTACCGGGGTATGGCTACACCTTC	CASSYSVPGYGYTF
TRBV2	NA	NA	TRBJ2-3	TGTGCCAGCAGTGCAGAGGGCACAGATACGCAGTATTTT	CASSAEGTDTQYF
TRBV9	TRBD2	NA	TRBJ2-3	TGTGCCAGCAGCCCCGGTCGCGGGGGAAACACAGATACGCAGTATTTT	CASSPGRGGNTDTQYF
TRBV24-1	NA	NA	TRBJ1-2	TGTGCCACCTGGGCAGGTCCTCCTGAGGGCTATGGCTACACCTTC	CATWAGPPEGYGYTF
TRBV18	NA	once	TRBJ2-3	TGTGCCAGCTCACCAGCCGGGGTGGTAGCAAGTGATACGCAGTATTTT	CASSPAGVVASDTQYF
TRBV24-1	TRBD2	NA	TRBJ2-2	TGTGCCACCAGCGGGACTAGAGGGTTCTCCGGGGAGCTGTTTTTT	CATSGTRGFSGELFF
TRBV5-1	TRBD1	NA	TRBJ1-5	TGCGCCAGCAGGCTCGGGACAGGTGTCAATCAGCCCCAGCATTTT	CASRLGTGVNQPQHF
TRBV19	TRBD1	NA	TRBJ1-2	TGTGCCGTCGTGGGATGGACAGGGATCGGCTACACCTTC	CAVVGWTGIGYTF
TRBV28	NA	NA	TRBJ2-7	TGTGCCAGCAGTTTGGGGGGATCCTCCTACGAGCAGTACTTC	CASSLGGSSYEQYF
TRBV11-3	NA	NA	TRBJ2-1	TGTGCCAGCAGCCCGAGCGGAATCAATGAGCAGTTCTTC	CASSPSGINEQFF
TRBV20-1	TRBD2	NA	TRBJ2-2	TGCAGTGCTAGTCGAAGCGGGGGGCGCGTAACCGGGGAGCTGTTTTTT	CSASRSGGRVTGELFF
TRBV7-3	TRBD1	NA	TRBJ2-1	TGTGCCAGCAGCCCCAGGGGGCGCTACAATGAGCAGTTCTTC	CASSPRGRYNEQFF
TRBV7-3	TRBD2	NA	TRBJ2-3	TGTGCCAGCAGCTTATCCGCCTTAACTAGCGGGGGGGCAGATACGCAGTATTTT	CASSLSALTSGGADTQYF
TRBV5-1	NA	NA	TRBJ2-3	TGCGCCAGCAGCTTGAGGTATACTACTAGCACAGATACGCAGTATTTT	CASSLRYTTSTDTQYF
TRBV18	NA	few	TRBJ1-1	TGTGCCAGCTCACCACGGCAGGGTGGGATGGGAACTGAAGCTTTCTTT	CASSPRQGGMGTEAFF
TRBV7-9	TRBD1	once	TRBJ1-1	TGTGCCAGCAGCTTATTTGACAGGGAAGGTTTCTTT	CASSLFDREGFF
TRBV18	NA	NA	TRBJ1-1	TGTGCCAGCTCACCACTCGGGGGATCCAGCAGAACGGGTGAAGCTTTCTTT	CASSPLGGSSRTGEAFF
TRBV7-6	NA	NA	TRBJ2-5	TGTGCCAGCAGCTTAGGTCAGGGGCGGCGGGAGACCCAGTACTTC	CASSLGQGRRETQYF
TRBV6-6	TRBD1	NA	TRBJ2-6	TGTGCCAGCAGTCTCCGACAGGGGGTCTCAGGTGGGGCCAACGTCCTGACTTTC	CASSLRQGVSGGANVLTF
TRBV7-9	TRBD1	NA	TRBJ1-2	TGTGCCAGCAGCTTAGGCAAAACAGGGGGCGCGGAGGGCTACACCTTC	CASSLGKTGGAEGYTF